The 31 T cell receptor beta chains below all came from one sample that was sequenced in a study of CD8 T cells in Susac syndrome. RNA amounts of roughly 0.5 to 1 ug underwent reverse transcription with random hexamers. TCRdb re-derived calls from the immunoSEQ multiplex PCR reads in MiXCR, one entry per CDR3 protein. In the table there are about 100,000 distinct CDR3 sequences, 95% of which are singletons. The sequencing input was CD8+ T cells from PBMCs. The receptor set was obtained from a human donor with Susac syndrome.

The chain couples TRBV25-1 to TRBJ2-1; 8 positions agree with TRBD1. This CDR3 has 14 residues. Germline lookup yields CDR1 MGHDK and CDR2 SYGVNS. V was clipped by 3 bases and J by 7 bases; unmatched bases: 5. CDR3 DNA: TGTGCCAGCAGTGAGACAGGGGACGGGAATGAGCAGTTCTTC. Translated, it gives CASSETGDGNEQFF.

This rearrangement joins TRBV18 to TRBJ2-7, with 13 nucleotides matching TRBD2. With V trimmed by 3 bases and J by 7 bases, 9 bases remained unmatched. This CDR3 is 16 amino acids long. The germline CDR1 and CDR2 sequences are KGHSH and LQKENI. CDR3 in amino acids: CASSPHQLAGGEEQYF. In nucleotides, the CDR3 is TGTGCCAGCTCACCCCACCAACTAGCGGGAGGGGAAGAGCAGTACTTC.

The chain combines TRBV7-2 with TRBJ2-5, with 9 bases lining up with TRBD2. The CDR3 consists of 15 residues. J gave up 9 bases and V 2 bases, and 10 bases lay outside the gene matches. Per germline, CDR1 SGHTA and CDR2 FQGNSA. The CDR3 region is CASSLRHQRGDPQYF. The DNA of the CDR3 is TGTGCCAGCAGCTTACGACATCAGCGGGGGGACCCCCAGTACTTC.

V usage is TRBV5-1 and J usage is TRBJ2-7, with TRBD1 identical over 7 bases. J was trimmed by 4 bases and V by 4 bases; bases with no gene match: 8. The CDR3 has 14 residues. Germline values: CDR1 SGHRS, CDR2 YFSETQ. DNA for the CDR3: TGCGCCAGCAGCCCTTGGGACAGACCTTACGAGCAGTACTTC. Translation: CASSPWDRPYEQYF.

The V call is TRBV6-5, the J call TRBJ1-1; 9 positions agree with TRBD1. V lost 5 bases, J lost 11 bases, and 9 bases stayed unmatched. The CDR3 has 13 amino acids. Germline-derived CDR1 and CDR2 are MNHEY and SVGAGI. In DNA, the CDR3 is TGTGCCAGCAGTCCGGGACAGGGAAGAGAGGCTTTCTTT. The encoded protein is CASSPGQGREAFF.

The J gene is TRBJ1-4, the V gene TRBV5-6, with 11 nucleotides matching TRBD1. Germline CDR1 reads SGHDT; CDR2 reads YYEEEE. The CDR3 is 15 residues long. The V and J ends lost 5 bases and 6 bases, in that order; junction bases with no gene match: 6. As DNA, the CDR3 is TGTGCCAGCAGTCCGGGGGGACAGGGGGATGAAAAACTGTTTTTT. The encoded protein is CASSPGGQGDEKLFF.

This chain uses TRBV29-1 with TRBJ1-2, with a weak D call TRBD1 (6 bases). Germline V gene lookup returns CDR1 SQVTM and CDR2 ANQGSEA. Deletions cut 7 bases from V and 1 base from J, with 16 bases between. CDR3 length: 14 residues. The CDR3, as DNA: TGCAGCGCTCTGGACAGCTCCCATAACTATGGCTACACCTTC. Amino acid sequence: CSALDSSHNYGYTF.

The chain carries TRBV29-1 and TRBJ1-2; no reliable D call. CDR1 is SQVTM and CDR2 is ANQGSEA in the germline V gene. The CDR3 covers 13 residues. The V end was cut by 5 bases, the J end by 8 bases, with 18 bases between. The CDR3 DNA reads TGCAGCGTTCAACGGCCTTTAGTAGGAGGCTACACCTTC. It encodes CSVQRPLVGGYTF.

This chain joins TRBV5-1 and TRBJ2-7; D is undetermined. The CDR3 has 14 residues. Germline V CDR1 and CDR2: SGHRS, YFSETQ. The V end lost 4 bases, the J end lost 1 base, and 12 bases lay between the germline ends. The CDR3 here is CASSPLQNSYEQYF. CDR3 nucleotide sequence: TGCGCCAGCAGCCCACTACAGAATTCCTACGAGCAGTACTTC.

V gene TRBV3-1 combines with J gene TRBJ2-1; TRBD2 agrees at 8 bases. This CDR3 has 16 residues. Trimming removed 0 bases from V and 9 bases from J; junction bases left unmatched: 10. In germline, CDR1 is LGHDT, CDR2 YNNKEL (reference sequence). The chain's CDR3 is CASSQDPGGGSSEQFF. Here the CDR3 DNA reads TGTGCCAGCAGCCAAGATCCCGGGGGGGGGAGCAGTGAGCAGTTCTTC.

The CDR3 spells CASSPRDREHPAKNIQYF. The CDR3 DNA follows: TGTGCCAGCAGCCCCCGGGACAGGGAGCACCCAGCCAAAAACATTCAGTACTTC. The chain recombines TRBV21-1 with TRBJ2-4; TRBD1, the table's D call, lacks a check against the DNA. TRBV21-1 is termed a pseudogene. There are 18 residues in the CDR3.

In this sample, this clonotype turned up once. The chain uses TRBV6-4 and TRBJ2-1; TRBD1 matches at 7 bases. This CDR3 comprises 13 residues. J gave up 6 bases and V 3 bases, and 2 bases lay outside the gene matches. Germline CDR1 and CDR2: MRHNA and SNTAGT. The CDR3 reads CASSDGDSNEQFF. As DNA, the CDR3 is TGTGCCAGCAGTGATGGGGACAGCAATGAGCAGTTCTTC.

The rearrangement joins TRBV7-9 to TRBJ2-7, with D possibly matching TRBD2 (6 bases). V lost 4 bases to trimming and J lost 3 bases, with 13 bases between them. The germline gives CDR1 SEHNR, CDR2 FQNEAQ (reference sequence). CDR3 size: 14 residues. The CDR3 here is CASSSGAGLYEQYF. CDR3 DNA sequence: TGTGCCAGCAGCTCCGGGGCGGGACTCTACGAGCAGTACTTC.

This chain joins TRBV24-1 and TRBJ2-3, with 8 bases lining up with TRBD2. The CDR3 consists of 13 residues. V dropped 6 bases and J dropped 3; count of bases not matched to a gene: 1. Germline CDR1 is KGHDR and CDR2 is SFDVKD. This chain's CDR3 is CATSSGRTDTQYF. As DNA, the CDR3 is TGTGCCACCAGTAGCGGGAGAACAGATACGCAGTATTTT.

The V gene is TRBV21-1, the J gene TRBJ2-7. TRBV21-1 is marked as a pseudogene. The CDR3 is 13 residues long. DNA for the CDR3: TGTGCCAGCAGCAACGGGAGGGCCTACGAGCAGTACTTC. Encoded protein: CASSNGRAYEQYF.

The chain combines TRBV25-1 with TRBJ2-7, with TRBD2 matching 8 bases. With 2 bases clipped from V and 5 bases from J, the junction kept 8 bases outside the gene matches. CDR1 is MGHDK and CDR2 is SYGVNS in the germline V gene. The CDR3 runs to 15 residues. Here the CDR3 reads CASSEGTGGLDEQYF. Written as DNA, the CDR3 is TGTGCCAGCAGTGAAGGGACGGGAGGGCTTGACGAGCAGTACTTC.

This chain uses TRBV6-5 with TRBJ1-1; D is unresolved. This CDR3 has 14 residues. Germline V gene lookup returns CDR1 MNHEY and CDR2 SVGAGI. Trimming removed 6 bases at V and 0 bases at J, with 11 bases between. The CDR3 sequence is CASSRGRLNTEAFF. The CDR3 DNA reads TGTGCCAGCAGCCGAGGGCGGCTGAACACTGAAGCTTTCTTT.

The CDR3 sequence is CSVEETGHYGYTF. Written as DNA, the CDR3 is TGCAGCGTTGAGGAGACAGGGCACTATGGCTACACCTTC. V usage is TRBV29-1 and J usage is TRBJ1-2, with 7 positions matching TRBD1. This CDR3 contains 13 residues. Germline V gives CDR1 SQVTM, CDR2 ANQGSEA. The V segment lost 3 bases and the J segment 3 bases; nucleotides outside the gene matches: 4.

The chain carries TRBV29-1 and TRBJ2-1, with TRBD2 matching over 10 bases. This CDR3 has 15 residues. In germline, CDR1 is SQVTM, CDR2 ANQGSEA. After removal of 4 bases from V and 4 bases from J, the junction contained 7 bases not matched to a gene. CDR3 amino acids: CSVVRAGGYYNEQFF. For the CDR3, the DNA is TGCAGCGTTGTGCGAGCGGGGGGGTATTACAATGAGCAGTTCTTC.

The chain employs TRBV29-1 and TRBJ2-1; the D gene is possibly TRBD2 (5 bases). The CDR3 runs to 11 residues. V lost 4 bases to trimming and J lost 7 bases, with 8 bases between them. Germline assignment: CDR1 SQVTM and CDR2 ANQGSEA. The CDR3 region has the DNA TGCAGCGTTGGGCCGGGGAATGAGCAGTTCTTC. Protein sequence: CSVGPGNEQFF.

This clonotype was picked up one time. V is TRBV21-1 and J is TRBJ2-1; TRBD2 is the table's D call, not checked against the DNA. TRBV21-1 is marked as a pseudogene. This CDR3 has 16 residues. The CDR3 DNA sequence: TGTGCCAGCAGCAAAGGGGCTAGCGCCTCCTACAATGAGCAGTTCTTC. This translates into CASSKGASASYNEQFF.

The CDR3 is CASRPGGSVHNEQFF. As DNA, the CDR3 is TGTGCCAGCAGGCCGGGCGGGAGTGTTCACAATGAGCAGTTCTTC. The rearrangement joins TRBV12-3 or TRBV12-4 to TRBJ2-1, with 7 bases matching TRBD2. The CDR3 is made up of 15 amino acids. The J segment lost 5 bases and the V segment lost 6 bases, leaving 10 bases of the junction unmatched.

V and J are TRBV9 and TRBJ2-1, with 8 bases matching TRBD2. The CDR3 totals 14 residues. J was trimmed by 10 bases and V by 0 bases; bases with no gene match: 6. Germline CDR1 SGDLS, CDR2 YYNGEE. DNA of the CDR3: TGTGCCAGCAGCGTAGAGAGCGGGAGAGGCGAGCAGTTCTTC. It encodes CASSVESGRGEQFF.

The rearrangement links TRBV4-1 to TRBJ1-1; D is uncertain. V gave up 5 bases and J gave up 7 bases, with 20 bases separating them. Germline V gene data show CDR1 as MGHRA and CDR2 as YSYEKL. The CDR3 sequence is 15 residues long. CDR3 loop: CASSNAGLVRGEAFF. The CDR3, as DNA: TGCGCCAGCAGCAACGCGGGCCTGGTAAGAGGTGAAGCTTTCTTT.

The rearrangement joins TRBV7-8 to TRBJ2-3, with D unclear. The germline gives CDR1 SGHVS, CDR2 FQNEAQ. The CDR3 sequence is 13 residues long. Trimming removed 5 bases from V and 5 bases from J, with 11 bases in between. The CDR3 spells CASSRTFGDTQYF. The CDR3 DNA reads TGTGCCAGCAGCCGAACCTTTGGAGATACGCAGTATTTT.

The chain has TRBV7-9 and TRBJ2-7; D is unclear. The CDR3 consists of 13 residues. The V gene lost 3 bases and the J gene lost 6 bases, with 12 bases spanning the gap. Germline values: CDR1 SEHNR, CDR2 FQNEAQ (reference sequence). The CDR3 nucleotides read TGTGCCAGCAGCTTGGACCTGATCGGCGAGCAGTACTTC. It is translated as CASSLDLIGEQYF.

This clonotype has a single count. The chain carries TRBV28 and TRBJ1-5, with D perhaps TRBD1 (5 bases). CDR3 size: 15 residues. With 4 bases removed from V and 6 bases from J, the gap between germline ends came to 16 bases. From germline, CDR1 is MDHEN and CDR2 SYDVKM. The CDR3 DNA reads TGTGCCAGCAGTTCACTTGGGGGGTGGGCTCAGCCCCAGCATTTT. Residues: CASSSLGGWAQPQHF. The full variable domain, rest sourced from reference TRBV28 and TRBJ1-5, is DVKVTQSSRYLVKRTGEKVFLECVQDMDHENMFWYRQDPGLGLRLIYFSYDVKMKEKGDIPEGYSVSREKKERFSLILESASTNQTSMYLCASSSLGGWAQPQHFGDGTRLSIL.

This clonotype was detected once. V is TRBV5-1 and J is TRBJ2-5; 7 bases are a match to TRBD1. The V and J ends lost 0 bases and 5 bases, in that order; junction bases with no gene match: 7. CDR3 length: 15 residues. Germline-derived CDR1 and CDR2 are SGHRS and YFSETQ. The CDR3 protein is CASSLGQGNQETQYF. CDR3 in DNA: TGCGCCAGCAGCTTGGGACAGGGCAATCAGGAGACCCAGTACTTC.

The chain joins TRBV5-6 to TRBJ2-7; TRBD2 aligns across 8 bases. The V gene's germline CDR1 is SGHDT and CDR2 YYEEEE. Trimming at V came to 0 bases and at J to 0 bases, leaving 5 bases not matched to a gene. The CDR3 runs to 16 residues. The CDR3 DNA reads TGTGCCAGCAGCTTGGAGCCGGGGGGGACCTCCTACGAGCAGTACTTC. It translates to CASSLEPGGTSYEQYF. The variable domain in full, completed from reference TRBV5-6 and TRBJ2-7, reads DAGVTQSPTHLIKTRGQQVTLRCSPKSGHDTVSWYQQALGQGPQFIFQYYEEEERQRGNFPDRFSGHQFPNYSSELNVNALLLGDSALYLCASSLEPGGTSYEQYFGPGTRLTVT.

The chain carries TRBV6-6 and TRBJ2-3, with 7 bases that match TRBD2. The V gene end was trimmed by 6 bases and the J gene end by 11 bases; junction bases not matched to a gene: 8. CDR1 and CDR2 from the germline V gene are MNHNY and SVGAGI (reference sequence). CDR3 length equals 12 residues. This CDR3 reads CASSHTSAEQYF. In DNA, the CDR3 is TGTGCCAGCAGCCATACTAGCGCAGAGCAGTATTTT.

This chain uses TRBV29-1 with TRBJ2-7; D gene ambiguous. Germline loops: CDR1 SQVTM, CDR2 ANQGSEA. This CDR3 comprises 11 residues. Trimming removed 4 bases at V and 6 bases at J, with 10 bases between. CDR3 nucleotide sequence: TGCAGCGTTGGTACAGTTCGCGAGCAGTACTTC. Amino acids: CSVGTVREQYF.